This T cell receptor beta chain was recorded in a study of cytomegalovirus exposure and HLA in healthy donors. V trimming: 2 bases; J trimming: 5 bases; junction bases outside the gene matches: 0. The CDR3 is made up of 13 amino acids. Germline assignment: CDR1 MRHNA and CDR2 SNTAGT. Some clones are missing from TCRdb's copy, which holds only in-frame ones; the method was immunoSEQ multiplex PCR. Here the sample spans some 170,000 clones, around nine tenths being singletons. This clone came up a few times. Antigen unknown. Findings of the study overall: With high specificity and sensitivity, the classifier reportedly diagnosed cytomegalovirus status. Researchers reported that three CMV-associated chains were confirmed in vitro as CMV antigen-specific. Most TCR sequences were uncommon, yet certain public TCRs appeared in many donors.

This sequence joins TRBV6-4 and TRBJ2-1, with 7 bases aligning to TRBD1. The source is a man between 18 and 35 years old in good health and CMV-seropositive. The sample comprised PBMCs. The CDR3 reads CASSDRGHNEQFF. The CDR3 bases are TGTGCCAGCAGTGACAGGGGGCACAATGAGCAGTTCTTC.